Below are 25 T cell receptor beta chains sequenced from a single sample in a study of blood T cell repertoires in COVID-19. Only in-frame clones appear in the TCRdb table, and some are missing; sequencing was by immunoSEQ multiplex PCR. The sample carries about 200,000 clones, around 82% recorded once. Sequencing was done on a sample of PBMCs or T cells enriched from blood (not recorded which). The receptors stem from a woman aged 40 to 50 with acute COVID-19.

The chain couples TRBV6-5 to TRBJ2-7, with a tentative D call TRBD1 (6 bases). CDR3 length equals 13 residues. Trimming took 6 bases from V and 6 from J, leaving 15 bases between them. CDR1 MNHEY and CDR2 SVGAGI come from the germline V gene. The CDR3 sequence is CASSRVTGTEQYF. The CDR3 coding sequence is TGTGCCAGCAGCCGGGTAACAGGGACCGAGCAGTACTTC.

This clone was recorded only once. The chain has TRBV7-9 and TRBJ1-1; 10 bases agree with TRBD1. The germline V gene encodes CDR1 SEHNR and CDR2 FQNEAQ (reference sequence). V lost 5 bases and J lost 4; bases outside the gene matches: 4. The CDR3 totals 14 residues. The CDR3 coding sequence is TGTGCCAGCAGCAGCGACAGGGGGCCCACTGAAGCTTTCTTT. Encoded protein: CASSSDRGPTEAFF. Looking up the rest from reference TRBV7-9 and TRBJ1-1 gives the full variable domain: DTGVSQNPRHKITKRGQNVTFRCDPISEHNRLYWYRQTLGQGPEFLTYFQNEAQLEKSRLLSDRFSAERPKGSFSTLEIQRTEQGDSAMYLCASSSDRGPTEAFFGQGTRLTVV.

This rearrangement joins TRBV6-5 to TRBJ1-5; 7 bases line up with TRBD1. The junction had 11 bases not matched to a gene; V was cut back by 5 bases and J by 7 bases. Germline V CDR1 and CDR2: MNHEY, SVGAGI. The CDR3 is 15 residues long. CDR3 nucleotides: TGTGCCAGCAGTCCTCCGGGACAGCGCTACCAGCCCCAGCATTTT. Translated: CASSPPGQRYQPQHF.

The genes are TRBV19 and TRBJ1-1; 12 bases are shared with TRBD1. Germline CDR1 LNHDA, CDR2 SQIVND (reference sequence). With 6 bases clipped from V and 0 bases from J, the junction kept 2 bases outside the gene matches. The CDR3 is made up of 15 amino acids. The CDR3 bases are TGTGCCAGTAGGGGACAGGGGGCCATGAACACTGAAGCTTTCTTT. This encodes CASRGQGAMNTEAFF.

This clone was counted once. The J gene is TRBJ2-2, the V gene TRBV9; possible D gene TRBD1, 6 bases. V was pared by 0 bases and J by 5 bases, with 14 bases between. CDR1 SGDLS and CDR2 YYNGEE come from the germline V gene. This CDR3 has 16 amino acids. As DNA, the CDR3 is TGTGCCAGCAGCGTAGTTCAGGGGCAGGGGACCGGGGAGCTGTTTTTT. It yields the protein CASSVVQGQGTGELFF. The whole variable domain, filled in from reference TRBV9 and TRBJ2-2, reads DSGVTQTPKHLITATGQRVTLRCSPRSGDLSVYWYQQSLDQGLQFLIQYYNGEERAKGNILERFSAQQFPDLHSELNLSSLELGDSALYFCASSVVQGQGTGELFFGEGSRLTVL.

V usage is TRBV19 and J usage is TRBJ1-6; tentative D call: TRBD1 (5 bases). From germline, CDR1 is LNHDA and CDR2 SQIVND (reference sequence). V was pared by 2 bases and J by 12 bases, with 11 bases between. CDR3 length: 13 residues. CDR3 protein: CASSIFRDRPLHF. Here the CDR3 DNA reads TGTGCCAGTAGTATATTCAGAGACAGACCCCTCCACTTT. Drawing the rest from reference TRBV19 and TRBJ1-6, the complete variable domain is DGGITQSPKYLFRKEGQNVTLSCEQNLNHDAMYWYRQDPGQGLRLIYYSQIVNDFQKGDIAEGYSVSREKKESFPLTVTSAQKNPTAFYLCASSIFRDRPLHFGNGTRLTVT.

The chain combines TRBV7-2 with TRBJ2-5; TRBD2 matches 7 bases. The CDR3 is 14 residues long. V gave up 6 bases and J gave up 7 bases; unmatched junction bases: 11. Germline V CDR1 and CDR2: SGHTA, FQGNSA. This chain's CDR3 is CASSVWDGEGTQYF. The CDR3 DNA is TGTGCCAGCAGTGTATGGGACGGGGAGGGGACCCAGTACTTC.

The CDR3: CASSMAGWNEQFF. In nucleotides, the CDR3 is TGTGCCAGTAGTATGGCAGGGTGGAATGAGCAGTTCTTC. V is TRBV19 and J is TRBJ2-1; the D gene is possibly TRBD1 (5 bases). V was clipped by 3 bases and J by 7 bases, with 10 bases between them. Germline V gives CDR1 LNHDA, CDR2 SQIVND (reference sequence). The CDR3 is 13 residues long.

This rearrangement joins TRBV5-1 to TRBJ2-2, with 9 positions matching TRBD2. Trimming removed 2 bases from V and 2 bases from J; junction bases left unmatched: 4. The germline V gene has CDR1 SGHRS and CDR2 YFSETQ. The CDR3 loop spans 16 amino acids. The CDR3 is CASSFLAGRNTGELFF. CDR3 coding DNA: TGCGCCAGCAGCTTTCTAGCGGGGCGAAACACCGGGGAGCTGTTTTTT.

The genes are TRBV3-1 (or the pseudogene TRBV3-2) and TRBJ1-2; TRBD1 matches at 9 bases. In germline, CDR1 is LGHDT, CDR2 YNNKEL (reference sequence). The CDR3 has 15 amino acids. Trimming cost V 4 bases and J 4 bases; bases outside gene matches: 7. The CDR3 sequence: CASSLDRGNVYGYTF. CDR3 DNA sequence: TGTGCCAGCAGCCTCGACAGGGGGAATGTCTATGGCTACACCTTC.

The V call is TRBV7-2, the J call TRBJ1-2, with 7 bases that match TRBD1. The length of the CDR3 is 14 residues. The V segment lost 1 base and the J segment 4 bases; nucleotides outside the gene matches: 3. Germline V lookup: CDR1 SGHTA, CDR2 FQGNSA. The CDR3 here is CASSLGGQIYGYTF. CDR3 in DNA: TGTGCCAGCAGCTTAGGGGGACAGATCTATGGCTACACCTTC. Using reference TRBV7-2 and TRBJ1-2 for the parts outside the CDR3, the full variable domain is GAGVSQSPSNKVTEKGKDVELRCDPISGHTALYWYRQSLGQGLEFLIYFQGNSAPDKSGLPSDRFSAERTGGSVSTLTIQRTQQEDSAVYLCASSLGGQIYGYTFGSGTRLTVV.

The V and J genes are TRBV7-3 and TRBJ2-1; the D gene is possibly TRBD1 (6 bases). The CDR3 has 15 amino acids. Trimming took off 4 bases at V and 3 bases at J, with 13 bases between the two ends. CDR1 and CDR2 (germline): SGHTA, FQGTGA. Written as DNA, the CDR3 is TGTGCCAGCAGCTACGAGGGACAACTCTACAATGAGCAGTTCTTC. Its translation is CASSYEGQLYNEQFF.

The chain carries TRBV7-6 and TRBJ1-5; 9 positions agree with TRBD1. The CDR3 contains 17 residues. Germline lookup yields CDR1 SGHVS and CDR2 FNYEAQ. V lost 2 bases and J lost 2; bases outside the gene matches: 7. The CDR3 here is CASSLKQGAVGNQPQHF. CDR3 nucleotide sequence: TGTGCCAGCAGCTTAAAACAGGGGGCCGTTGGCAATCAGCCCCAGCATTTT.

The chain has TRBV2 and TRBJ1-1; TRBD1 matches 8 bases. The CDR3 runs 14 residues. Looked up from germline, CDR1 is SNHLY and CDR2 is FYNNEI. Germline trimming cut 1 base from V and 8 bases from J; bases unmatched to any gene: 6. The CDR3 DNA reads TGTGCCAGCAGTGAAGATCAGGGGGCAAGGGAAGCTTTCTTT. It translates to CASSEDQGAREAFF.

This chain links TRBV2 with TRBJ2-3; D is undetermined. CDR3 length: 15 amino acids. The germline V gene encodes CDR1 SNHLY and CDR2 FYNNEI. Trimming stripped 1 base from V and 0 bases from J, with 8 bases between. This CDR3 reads CASSEEHGSTDTQYF. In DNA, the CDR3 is TGTGCCAGCAGTGAAGAGCACGGTAGCACAGATACGCAGTATTTT.

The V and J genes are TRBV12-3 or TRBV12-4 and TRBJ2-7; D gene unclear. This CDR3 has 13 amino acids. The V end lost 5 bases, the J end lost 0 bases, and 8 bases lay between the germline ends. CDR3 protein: CASSMTNSYEQYF. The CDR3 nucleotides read TGTGCCAGCAGTATGACAAACTCCTACGAGCAGTACTTC.

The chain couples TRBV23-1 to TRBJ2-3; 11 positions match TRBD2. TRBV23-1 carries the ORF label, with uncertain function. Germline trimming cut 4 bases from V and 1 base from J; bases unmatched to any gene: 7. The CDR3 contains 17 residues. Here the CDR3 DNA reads TGCGCCAGCAGTCGAGCGGTAGCGGGAGGGGGCACAGATACGCAGTATTTT. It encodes CASSRAVAGGGTDTQYF.

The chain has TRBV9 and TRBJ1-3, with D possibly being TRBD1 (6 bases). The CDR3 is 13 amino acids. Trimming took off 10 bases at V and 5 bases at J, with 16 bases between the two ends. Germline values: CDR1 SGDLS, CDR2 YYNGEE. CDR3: CAHNGGGRNTIYF. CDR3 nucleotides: TGTGCCCATAATGGGGGGGGCAGAAACACCATATATTTT.

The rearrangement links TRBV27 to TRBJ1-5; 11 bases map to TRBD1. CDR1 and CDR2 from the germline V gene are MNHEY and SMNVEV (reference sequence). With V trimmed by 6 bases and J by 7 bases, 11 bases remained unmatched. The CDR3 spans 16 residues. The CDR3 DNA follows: TGTGCCAGCAGACGCCGGGGACAGGGGGGAAACCAGCCCCAGCATTTT. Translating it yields CASRRRGQGGNQPQHF.

The CDR3 is CASSHLWGPNYGYTF. DNA of the CDR3: TGTGCCAGCAGCCACTTGTGGGGGCCAAACTATGGCTACACCTTC. The V call is TRBV5-6, the J call TRBJ1-2; maybe TRBD1 (6 bases). The germline V gene encodes CDR1 SGHDT and CDR2 YYEEEE. Trimming shortened V by 4 bases and J by 2 bases, and 15 bases separated the two germline ends. This CDR3 contains 15 residues.

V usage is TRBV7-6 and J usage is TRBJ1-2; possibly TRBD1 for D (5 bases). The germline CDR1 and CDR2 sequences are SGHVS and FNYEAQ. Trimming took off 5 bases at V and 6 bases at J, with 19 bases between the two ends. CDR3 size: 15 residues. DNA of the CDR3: TGTGCCAGCAGCCCGGCGGGGGTTTCTCTTAATGGCTACACCTTC. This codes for CASSPAGVSLNGYTF.

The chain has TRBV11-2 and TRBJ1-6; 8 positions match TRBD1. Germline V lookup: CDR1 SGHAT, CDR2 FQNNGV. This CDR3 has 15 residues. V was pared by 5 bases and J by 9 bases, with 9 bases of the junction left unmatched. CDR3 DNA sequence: TGTGCCAGCAGCCGAAGGACAGGGAAGGCTTCACCCCTCCACTTT. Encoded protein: CASSRRTGKASPLHF. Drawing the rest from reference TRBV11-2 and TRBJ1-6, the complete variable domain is EAGVAQSPRYKIIEKRQSVAFWCNPISGHATLYWYQQILGQGPKLLIQFQNNGVVDDSQLPKDRFSAERLKGVDSTLKIQPAKLEDSAVYLCASSRRTGKASPLHFGNGTRLTVT.

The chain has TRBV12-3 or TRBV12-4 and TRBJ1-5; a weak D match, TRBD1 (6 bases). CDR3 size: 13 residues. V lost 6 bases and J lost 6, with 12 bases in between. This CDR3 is CASRRRGAQPQHF. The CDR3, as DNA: TGTGCCAGCAGGCGCAGGGGTGCTCAGCCCCAGCATTTT.

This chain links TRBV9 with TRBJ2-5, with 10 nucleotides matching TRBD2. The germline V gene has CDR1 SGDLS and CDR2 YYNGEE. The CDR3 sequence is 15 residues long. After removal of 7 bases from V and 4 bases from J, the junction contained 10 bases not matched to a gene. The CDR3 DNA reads TGTGCCAGCTCCCGAGCGGGGGGGTTGACAGAGACCCAGTACTTC. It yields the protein CASSRAGGLTETQYF.

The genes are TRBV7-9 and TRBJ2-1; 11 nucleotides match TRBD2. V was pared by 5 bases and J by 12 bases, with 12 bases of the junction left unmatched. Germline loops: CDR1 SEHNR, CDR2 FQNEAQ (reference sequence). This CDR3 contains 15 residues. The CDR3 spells CASSLTSGGTEGQFF. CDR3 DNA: TGTGCCAGCAGCCTAACTAGCGGGGGAACGGAGGGGCAGTTCTTC.